This T cell receptor (beta chain) was captured by sequencing in a study of T cell responses to AZD1222 COVID-19 vaccine. V lost 2 bases to trimming and J lost 6 bases, with 8 bases between them. The CDR3 is 12 amino acids. In germline, CDR1 is LGHDT, CDR2 YNNKEL (reference sequence). Clones were read by immunoSEQ multiplex PCR, and TCRdb kept only the in-frame ones, dropping some. This table has tens of thousands of clones, about 83% appearing once. This clone was recorded only once. This clonotype was obtained from an adult in good health. Sequenced here: peripheral blood, sampled on day 0 of AZD1222 vaccination. The V gene is TRBV3-1 (or the pseudogene TRBV3-2), the J gene TRBJ2-7, with unresolved D. In DNA form, the CDR3 reads TGTGCCAGCAGCCAAAATCCGGGCGAGCAGTACTTC. The encoded protein is CASSQNPGEQYF.